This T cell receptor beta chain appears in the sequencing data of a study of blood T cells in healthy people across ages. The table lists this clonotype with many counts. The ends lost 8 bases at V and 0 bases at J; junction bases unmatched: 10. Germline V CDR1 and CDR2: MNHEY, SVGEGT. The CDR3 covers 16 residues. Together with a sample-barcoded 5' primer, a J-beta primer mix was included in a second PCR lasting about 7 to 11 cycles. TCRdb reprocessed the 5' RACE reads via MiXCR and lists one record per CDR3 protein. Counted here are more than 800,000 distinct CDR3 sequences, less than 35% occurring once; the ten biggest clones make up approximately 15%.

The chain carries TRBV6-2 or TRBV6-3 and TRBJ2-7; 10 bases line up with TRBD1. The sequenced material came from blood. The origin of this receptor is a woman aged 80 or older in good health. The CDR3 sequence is CASATPRTGGSYEQYF. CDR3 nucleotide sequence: TGTGCCAGCGCCACCCCGAGGACAGGGGGCTCCTACGAGCAGTACTTC.